The entry below gives a single T cell receptor beta chain sequence along with its context. Its antigen target is currently unknown. Base qualities are not recorded, but no much larger clone differs from it by a single base. The sample is drawn from a study of blood T cell repertoires in COVID-19 (dated by TCRdb to about 2020). For the wider study: Samples from collaborators originated in the United States, Italy and Spain and spanned both the acute and convalescent phases of COVID-19. Deeply sampled blood TCRbeta repertoires from subjects exposed to, actively infected with, or recovered from COVID-19 were included in the dataset. A de-identified subject ID, COVID-19 status, age in years and sex were almost always included in the sample metadata. Samples came from the ongoing ImmuneRACE study (first 160 participants) plus 1,254 subjects from 6 global collaborators. Where available, HLA class I and class II types were taken from metadata supplied by the sample provider and were not determined by assay-based typing. The prospective study material was composed of cDNA or gDNA derived from T cells, B-cell-depleted T cells, or PBMCs. A freely available public database, intended as a resource for researchers studying the immune response to SARS-CoV-2, is where the repertoires were released. Broader findings and caveats from the paper: How much clinical and demographic metadata was included differed by source and by participant, and the metadata was provided uncurated.

TCRbeta CDR3 regions were amplified from genomic DNA using the immunoSEQ Assay, a bias-controlled multiplex PCR. As for how the authors treated the data: Within the assay, amplification of reference gene primers was used to estimate how many nucleated cells each sample contained. Sequence reads were collapsed and filtered to measure the absolute abundance of every unique TCRbeta CDR3 rearrangement. For each sample, productive Simpson clonality was calculated as the square root of Simpson's diversity index across productive rearrangements. The immuneACCESS repertoire file appears here via TCRdb, limited to in-frame rearrangements. These files lack a portion of the clones; in checked studies, under half of the deficit traces to unresolved V genes, and the cause of the others is not known. That table furnishes V, J and clone size, whereas the DNA furnished D and trimming. The sample contains approximately 500,000 clones, roughly 89% of them found a single time. 7.8% of the sample rests with the top ten.

At one collaborating source in Seattle, patients were enrolled during active infection and were followed longitudinally through the course of disease. Collaborating institutions collected whole blood in K2EDTA tubes following their own protocols. For TCRbeta analysis, collaborators shipped samples in one of three forms: frozen whole blood, isolated PBMCs, or DNA extracted from either of those sample types. CDR1 GTSNPN and CDR2 SVGIG are derived from the germline V gene (reference sequence). There are 15 amino acids in the CDR3, from cysteine to phenylalanine inclusive. Left in the record is the CDR3 DNA by itself, 45 bases read in frame from the first base. For this chain, trimming is 7 bases at the V end and 8 bases at the J end, and the number of junction bases without a gene match is 16.

The chain employs TRBV30 and TRBJ2-1, with 8 central nucleotides matching TRBD2. Material for sequencing was peripheral blood. The receptor's source is a woman in her fifties or sixties with COVID-19, enrolled during active disease. The CDR3 in this case is CASRYGGGTYDEQFF. In nucleotides, the sequence is TGTGCCTCTCGATACGGCGGGGGGACATACGATGAGCAGTTCTTC.